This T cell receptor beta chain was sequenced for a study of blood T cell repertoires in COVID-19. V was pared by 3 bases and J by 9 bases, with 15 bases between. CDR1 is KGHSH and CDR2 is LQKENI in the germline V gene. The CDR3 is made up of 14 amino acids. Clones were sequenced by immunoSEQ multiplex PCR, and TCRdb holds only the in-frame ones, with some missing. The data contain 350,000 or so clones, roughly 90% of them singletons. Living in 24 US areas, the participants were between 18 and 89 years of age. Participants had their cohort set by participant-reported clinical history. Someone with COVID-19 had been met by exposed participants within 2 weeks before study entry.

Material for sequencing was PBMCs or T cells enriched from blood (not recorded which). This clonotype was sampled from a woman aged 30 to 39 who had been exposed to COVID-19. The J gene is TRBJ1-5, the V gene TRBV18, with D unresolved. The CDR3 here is CASSPALGGGPQHF. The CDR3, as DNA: TGTGCCAGCTCACCCGCCCTGGGAGGCGGGCCCCAGCATTTT.